The 11 T cell receptor beta chains in this list originate from one sample, sequenced in a study of T cells expressing NK-cell markers. TCRdb reanalyzed the 5' RACE reads, giving one entry per CDR3 protein sequence and no DNA. The clone table shows some 190,000 distinct CDR3 sequences, with the ten largest holding roughly a fifth. Material: blood T cells: a sorted CD56 or NKG2C T cell subset, CD4+ or CD8+ T cells, or bulk PBMC T cells (not recorded which). Source of these receptors: a man aged 18-75 years in good health.

The CDR3 reads CASSQMGGWGADTQYF. The chain links TRBV11-3 to TRBJ2-3; TCRdb's D gene call, TRBD2, goes unchecked for lack of DNA. CDR1 is SGHNT, CDR2 YENEEA, per germline. This CDR3 contains 16 residues.

CDR3 residues: CASSQVGVRGTDTQYF. The V and J genes are TRBV3-1 and TRBJ2-3; TCRdb's D call, TRBD1, is unchecked because there is no DNA. Germline V gene data show CDR1 as LGHDT and CDR2 as YNNKEL (reference sequence). The CDR3 extends over 16 amino acids.

The chain recombines TRBV7-6 with TRBJ1-1; TCRdb's assignment of TRBD1 cannot be checked, as there is no DNA. The length of the CDR3 is 18 residues. Germline V lookup: CDR1 SGHVS, CDR2 FNYEAQ. The CDR3 reads CASSLGPGTGGEVTEAFF. The full variable domain, with the rest looked up from reference TRBV7-6 and TRBJ1-1, is GAGVSQSPRYKVTKRGQDVALRCDPISGHVSLYWYRQALGQGPEFLTYFNYEAQQDKSGLPNDRFSAERPEGSISTLTIQRTEQRDSAMYRCASSLGPGTGGEVTEAFFGQGTRLTVV.

CDR3 protein: CATSDLRLATDTQYF. The chain is built from TRBV24-1 and TRBJ2-3. Germline CDR1 and CDR2: KGHDR and SFDVKD. There are 15 residues in the CDR3.

The chain recombines TRBV9 with TRBJ1-1; TCRdb returns TRBD1, unconfirmable since there is no DNA. There are 12 residues in the CDR3. CDR1 is SGDLS and CDR2 is YYNGEE in the germline V gene. Here the CDR3 reads CASRTKGSEAFF.

The chain links TRBV7-9 to TRBJ2-5. CDR3 length: 13 amino acids. Looked up from germline, CDR1 is SEHNR and CDR2 is FQNEAQ (reference sequence). CDR3 sequence: CASSFSGEETQYF.

This CDR3 reads CASSPGPNREYNSPLHF. The J gene is TRBJ1-6, the V gene TRBV7-9; TCRdb selects TRBD1, and the lack of DNA leaves this call unchecked. Germline CDR1 reads SEHNR; CDR2 reads FQNEAQ (reference sequence). The CDR3 runs 17 residues.

The chain carries TRBV9 and TRBJ2-3; the D call from TCRdb, TRBD1, cannot be confirmed without DNA. CDR1 is SGDLS and CDR2 is YYNGEE in the germline V gene. The CDR3 runs 14 residues. This CDR3 reads CASSVASPKDTQYF.

This chain connects TRBV3-1 to TRBJ2-7; TCRdb designates TRBD1, a call that cannot be tested without DNA. The CDR3 spans 16 residues. CDR1 is LGHDT and CDR2 is YNNKEL in the germline V gene (reference sequence). CDR3 loop: CASSQQDRGGPGEQYF.

The chain employs TRBV7-9 and TRBJ2-2; TCRdb's D call, TRBD1, is unchecked because there is no DNA. The germline V gene has CDR1 SEHNR and CDR2 FQNEAQ (reference sequence). The CDR3 has 15 residues. The CDR3 region is CASSTRVANTGELFF.

V and J are TRBV9 and TRBJ2-2; absent DNA, TCRdb's TRBD2 call cannot be checked. The CDR3 covers 14 residues. Germline lookup yields CDR1 SGDLS and CDR2 YYNGEE. CDR3 in amino acids: CASSVELASGELFF.